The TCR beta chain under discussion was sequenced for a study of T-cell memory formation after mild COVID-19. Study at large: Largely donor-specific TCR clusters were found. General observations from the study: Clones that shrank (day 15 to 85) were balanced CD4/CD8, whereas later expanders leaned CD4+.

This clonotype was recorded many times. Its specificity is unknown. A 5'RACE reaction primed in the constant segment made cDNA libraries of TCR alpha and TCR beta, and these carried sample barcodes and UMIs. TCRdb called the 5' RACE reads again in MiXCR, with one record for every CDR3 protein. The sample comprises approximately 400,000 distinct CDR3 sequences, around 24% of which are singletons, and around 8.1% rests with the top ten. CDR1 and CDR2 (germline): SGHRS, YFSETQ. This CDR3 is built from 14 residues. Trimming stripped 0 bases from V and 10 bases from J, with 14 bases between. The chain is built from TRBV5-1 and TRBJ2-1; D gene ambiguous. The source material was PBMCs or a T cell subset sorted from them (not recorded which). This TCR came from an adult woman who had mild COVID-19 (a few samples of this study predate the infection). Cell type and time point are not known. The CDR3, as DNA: TGCGCCAGCAGCTTGGCCCCGAGTCCCCAAGAGCAGTTCTTC. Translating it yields CASSLAPSPQEQFF.